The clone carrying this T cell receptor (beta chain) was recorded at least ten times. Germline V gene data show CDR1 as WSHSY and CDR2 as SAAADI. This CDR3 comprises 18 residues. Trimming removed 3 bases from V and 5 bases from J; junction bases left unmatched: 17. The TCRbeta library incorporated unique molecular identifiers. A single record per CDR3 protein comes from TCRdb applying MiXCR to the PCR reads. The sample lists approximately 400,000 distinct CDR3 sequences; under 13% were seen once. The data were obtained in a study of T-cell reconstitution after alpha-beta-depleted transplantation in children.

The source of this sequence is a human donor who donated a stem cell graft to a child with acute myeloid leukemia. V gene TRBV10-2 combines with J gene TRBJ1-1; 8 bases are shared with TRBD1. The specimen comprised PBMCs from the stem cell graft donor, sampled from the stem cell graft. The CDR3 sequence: CASSDSGRSGGGRTEAFF. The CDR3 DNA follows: TGCGCCAGCAGTGATTCAGGCAGGTCAGGGGGCGGTCGGACTGAAGCTTTCTTT.